This TCR beta chain was sequenced during a study of blood T cell repertoires in COVID-19 (dated by TCRdb to 2019 to 2021). In terms of the full investigation: Samples covering the acute and convalescent phases of COVID-19 were provided by collaborators in the United States, Italy and Spain. The repertoires were made available in a free public database intended to serve as a resource for research on the immune response to SARS-CoV-2. The material from the prospective study consisted of cDNA or gDNA derived from T cells, B-cell-depleted T cells, or PBMCs. Samples were obtained from the ongoing ImmuneRACE study (first 160 participants) and from about 1,300 subjects provided by 6 global collaborators. The sample metadata nearly always contained a de-identified subject ID, COVID-19 status, age in years and sex. Where HLA class I and class II types were available, the types were taken from metadata supplied by the sample provider, not from assay-based typing. Deeply sampled blood TCRbeta repertoires from subjects exposed to, actively infected with, or recovered from COVID-19 were included in the dataset.

Each collaborating institution followed its own protocols to collect whole blood in K2EDTA tubes. For TCRbeta analysis, collaborator samples were shipped as frozen whole blood, as isolated PBMCs, or as DNA extracted from either sample type. TCRbeta CDR3 regions were amplified from genomic DNA by means of the immunoSEQ Assay, a bias-controlled multiplex PCR. The paper's data handling went like this. Nucleated cell counts per sample were estimated from amplification of reference gene primers within the assay. To quantify the absolute abundance of each unique TCRbeta CDR3 rearrangement, sequence reads were collapsed and filtered. For each sample, productive Simpson clonality was calculated by taking the square root of Simpson's diversity index across productive rearrangements. This immuneACCESS table, as held by TCRdb, lists in-frame sequences with V and J called but not all clones. Of the missing ones, under half trace to an unresolved V gene in checked studies; the others have no known cause. For V, J and clone size, that table is used; D and trimming come from the DNA. The sample table lists roughly 150,000 clones, 85% to 90% of them with a count of one. The top ten hold less than 3% of the sample.

Broad study findings and their caveats: Clinical and demographic metadata were provided uncurated, with the amount varying by source and participant.

Of note for this clone: The specificity of this receptor is unknown. The record has no base qualities; no much larger clone is one base away.

At the junction V is shortened by 3 bases and J by 6 bases, with 16 bases in between. Spanning cysteine to phenylalanine, the CDR3 consists of 16 amino acids. Solely the CDR3 DNA is kept, with 48 bases framed from the first base. The germline V gene supplies CDR1 SGHTS and CDR2 YDEGEE. The chain employs TRBV5-8 and TRBJ1-6; D gene: possibly TRBD1, on 5 matching bases. The sequenced sample was peripheral blood. This receptor was taken from a man aged 55 to 70 with active or convalescent COVID-19. The DNA reads TGTGCCAGCAGCTCGTCGGGACGGGGAGGTAATTCACCCCTCCACTTT. The translation is CASSSSGRGGNSPLHF.